The 3 T cell receptor beta chains in this list originate from one sample, sequenced in a study of OX40 agonist ivuxolimab in advanced cancers. Here immunoSEQ multiplex PCR was the method, and the copy in TCRdb shows in-frame clones only, minus some. The sample carries tens of thousands of clones, 75% to 90% recorded once. The sample consisted of CD4+ or CD8+ T cells sorted from blood, taken in a trial of the OX40 agonist ivuxolimab. The receptors here all came from an adult with an advanced solid tumor such as melanoma, head and neck, liver or kidney cancer.

The rearrangement joins TRBV5-1 to TRBJ2-1, with 11 bases identical to TRBD1. Germline V lookup: CDR1 SGHRS, CDR2 YFSETQ. There are 16 residues in the CDR3. Trimming removed 3 bases from V and 5 bases from J; junction bases left unmatched: 7. CDR3 region: CASSWRPGQGDNEQFF. CDR3 sequence (DNA): TGCGCCAGCAGCTGGCGACCGGGACAGGGGGACAATGAGCAGTTCTTC. Supplemented by reference TRBV5-1 and TRBJ2-1, the full variable domain reads KAGVTQTPRYLIKTRGQQVTLSCSPISGHRSVSWYQQTPGQGLQFLFEYFSETQRNKGNFPGRFSGRQFSNSRSEMNVSTLELGDSALYLCASSWRPGQGDNEQFFGPGTRLTVL.

V usage is TRBV30 and J usage is TRBJ2-7; 12 nucleotides agree with TRBD2. The CDR3 sequence is 14 residues long. The J segment lost 7 bases and the V segment lost 6 bases, leaving 10 bases of the junction unmatched. From germline, CDR1 is GTSNPN and CDR2 SVGIG (reference sequence). CDR3 in amino acids: CACLSGTSGPEQYF. Written as DNA, the CDR3 is TGTGCCTGTCTATCCGGGACTAGCGGGCCTGAGCAGTACTTC.

The chain recombines TRBV23-1 with TRBJ2-7; D might be TRBD1 (5 bases). TRBV23-1 is designated an ORF whose function remains uncertain. The CDR3 has 13 amino acids. V was cut by 7 bases and J by 1 base, with 11 bases left in between. Written as DNA, the CDR3 is TGCGCCAGCACGACAGAAAGATCCTACGAGCAGTACTTC. Its translation: CASTTERSYEQYF.